The entry below describes one T cell receptor (beta chain). Its antigen is still unknown. Some clones are missing from TCRdb's copy, which holds only in-frame ones; the method was immunoSEQ multiplex PCR. Counted here are about 89,000 clones, about 91% occurring once; the ten biggest clones make up 4% to 4.5%. The sample belongs to a study of identifying expanded T cells in peripheral blood. Study-wide results and limits: Technical replicates showed about 1.2 changed clones; approximately 2 weeks 15 to 20; four weeks 19. Approximately two-week clone count variance significantly increased as total template count grew.

No infections or other immune events were documented during collection. The source is a person between 18 and 75 years old in good health. Sequencing was carried out using blood.

The DNA of the CDR3 is TGTGCCAGCAGTGAAGTACCCGGGACAGGGGAAGAGACCCAGTACTTC. Translating gives CASSEVPGTGEETQYF. The chain joins TRBV6-1 to TRBJ2-5; 10 nucleotides match TRBD1. J lost 3 bases, V lost 1 base, and 5 bases had no gene match. In germline, CDR1 is MNHNS, CDR2 SASEGT. This CDR3 contains 16 residues.